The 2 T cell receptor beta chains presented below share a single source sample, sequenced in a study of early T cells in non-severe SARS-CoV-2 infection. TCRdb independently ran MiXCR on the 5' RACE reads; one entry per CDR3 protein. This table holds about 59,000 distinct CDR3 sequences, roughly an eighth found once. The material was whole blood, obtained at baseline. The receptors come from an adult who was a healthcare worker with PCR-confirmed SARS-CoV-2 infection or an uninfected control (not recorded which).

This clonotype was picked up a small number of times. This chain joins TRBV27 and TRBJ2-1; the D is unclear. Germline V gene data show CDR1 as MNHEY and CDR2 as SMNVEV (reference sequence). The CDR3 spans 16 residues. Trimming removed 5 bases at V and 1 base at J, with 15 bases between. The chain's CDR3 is CASSPYWGISYNEQFF. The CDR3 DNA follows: TGTGCCAGCAGTCCATACTGGGGAATATCCTACAATGAGCAGTTCTTC.

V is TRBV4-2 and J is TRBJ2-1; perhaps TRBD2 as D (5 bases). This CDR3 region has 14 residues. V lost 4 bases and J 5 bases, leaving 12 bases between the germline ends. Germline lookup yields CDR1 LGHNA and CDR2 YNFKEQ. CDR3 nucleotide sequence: TGTGCCAGCAGCCCGGACTCAGGCAACAATGAGCAGTTCTTC. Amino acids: CASSPDSGNNEQFF.